This T cell receptor (beta chain) was found in a study of response to subunit inactivated influenza vaccine. Using its own MiXCR run on the RT-PCR reads, TCRdb lists one record per CDR3 protein. This table has fewer than 700,000 distinct CDR3 sequences, approximately 12% appearing once. Germline CDR1 reads SGHRS; CDR2 reads YFSETQ. The CDR3 is 14 residues long. V gave up 0 bases and J gave up 1 base, with 7 bases separating them. V is TRBV5-1 and J is TRBJ1-1; no definite D call. This sequence was found in a man aged 50-59 years who received an inactivated influenza vaccine. Specimen: PBMCs from blood, collected 45 days after vaccination. The CDR3 DNA reads as TGCGCCAGCAGCTTGGAAACTTGGAACACTGAAGCTTTCTTT. Translation gives CASSLETWNTEAFF.